These 11 T cell receptor beta chains came from one sample sequenced in a study of blood T cell repertoires in COVID-19. Profiled with immunoSEQ multiplex PCR; TCRdb holds only in-frame clones, not every one. The table shows approximately 170,000 clones, with over 75% occurring only once. The sequenced material came from peripheral blood. The origin of the receptors is a man of 80 years or more with COVID-19, enrolled during active disease.

CDR3 bases: TGTGCCAGCAGCCGATCTTACGGGGAGCAGTTCTTC. It is translated as CASSRSYGEQFF. The rearrangement uses TRBV5-8 and TRBJ2-1; D not certain. Germline V gene data show CDR1 as SGHTS and CDR2 as YDEGEE. The V and J ends lost 4 bases and 10 bases respectively, with 12 bases between them. CDR3 length: 12 residues.

This rearrangement joins TRBV2 to TRBJ2-1, with D possibly being TRBD2 (5 bases). V lost 1 base to trimming and J lost 5 bases, with 6 bases between them. The germline V gene encodes CDR1 SNHLY and CDR2 FYNNEI. The CDR3 is made up of 13 amino acids. The CDR3 DNA sequence: TGTGCCAGCAGTGAAGAGCGGCACAATGAGCAGTTCTTC. Translated: CASSEERHNEQFF.

The V and J genes are TRBV25-1 and TRBJ2-7; the match to TRBD1 covers 8 bases. The germline CDR1 and CDR2 sequences are MGHDK and SYGVNS. Trimming cost V 3 bases and J 4 bases; bases outside gene matches: 14. CDR3 length: 17 residues. In DNA, the CDR3 is TGTGCCAGCAGTGACCCAAGACCCGGGACAGGCTTTTACGAGCAGTACTTC. It codes for CASSDPRPGTGFYEQYF.

The sample holds a few counts of this clone. The chain is built from TRBV3-1 (or the pseudogene TRBV3-2) and TRBJ1-3; D call uncertain. Trimming took off 1 base at V and 0 bases at J, with 7 bases between the two ends. Per the germline V gene, CDR1 is LGHDT and CDR2 is YNNKEL (reference sequence). The CDR3 is 15 amino acids. In DNA form, the CDR3 reads TGTGCCAGCAGCCAAGGACATCTCTCTGGAAACACCATATATTTT. The encoded protein is CASSQGHLSGNTIYF.

The chain couples TRBV3-1 (or the pseudogene TRBV3-2) to TRBJ1-2, with 8 bases identical to TRBD1. CDR3 length equals 14 residues. Germline CDR1 reads LGHDT; CDR2 reads YNNKEL (reference sequence). With V trimmed by 4 bases and J by 6 bases, 7 bases remained unmatched. CDR3 loop: CASSRQGARDGYTF. CDR3 bases: TGTGCCAGCAGCCGGCAGGGGGCTAGGGATGGCTACACCTTC.

The chain links TRBV4-2 to TRBJ1-2; 7 nucleotides match TRBD1. The germline V gene encodes CDR1 LGHNA and CDR2 YNFKEQ. The CDR3 contains 15 residues. J was trimmed by 2 bases and V by 1 base; bases with no gene match: 4. The CDR3 DNA reads TGTGCCAGCAGCCAAGGAGGGACAGCCAACTATGGCTACACCTTC. Its translation: CASSQGGTANYGYTF.

This chain connects TRBV5-1 to TRBJ1-3, with 7 bases that match TRBD1. The CDR3 runs to 14 residues. Germline CDR1 is SGHRS and CDR2 is YFSETQ. Unmatched junction bases numbered 3, after V lost 4 bases and J lost 2 bases. CDR3 in DNA: TGCGCCAGCAGCCCCGGGACAGCTGGAAACACCATATATTTT. Translating gives CASSPGTAGNTIYF.

V gene TRBV6-6 combines with J gene TRBJ1-3; TRBD1 aligns across 7 bases. This CDR3 has 15 residues. From germline, CDR1 is MNHNY and CDR2 SVGAGI (reference sequence). Trimming cost V 5 bases and J 2 bases; bases outside gene matches: 6. CDR3 residues: CASSPDRATGNTIYF. The CDR3 nucleotides are TGTGCCAGCAGTCCAGACAGGGCAACTGGAAACACCATATATTTT.

The chain is built from TRBV18 and TRBJ1-2; 8 nucleotides match TRBD1. Germline V CDR1 and CDR2: KGHSH, LQKENI. The J segment lost 3 bases and the V segment lost 3 bases, leaving 3 bases of the junction unmatched. This CDR3 has 14 residues. In DNA, the CDR3 is TGTGCCAGCTCACCGACACAGGGGGACTATGGCTACACCTTC. Translation: CASSPTQGDYGYTF.

The chain is built from TRBV4-2 and TRBJ1-2, with 8 bases fitting TRBD1. V was pared by 0 bases and J by 7 bases, with 10 bases of the junction left unmatched. This CDR3 comprises 16 residues. Germline assignment: CDR1 LGHNA and CDR2 YNFKEQ. CDR3 protein: CASSQDLRAGGIGYTF. CDR3 bases: TGTGCCAGCAGCCAAGATTTGCGGGCAGGGGGCATTGGCTACACCTTC.

This rearrangement joins TRBV5-5 to TRBJ1-2, with TRBD1 matching over 7 bases. The CDR3 sequence is 14 residues long. The ends lost 4 bases at V and 0 bases at J; junction bases unmatched: 3. Germline CDR1 and CDR2: SGHKS and YYEKEE (reference sequence). The CDR3 bases are TGTGCCAGCAGCCCAGGACAGGCTAACTATGGCTACACCTTC. Protein: CASSPGQANYGYTF.